Sequencing of this T cell receptor beta chain was carried out in a study of blood T cell repertoires in COVID-19. About the research overall: The cDNA or gDNA used as material had been derived from T cells, B-cell-depleted T cells, or PBMCs.

In the authors' workflow: For nucleated cells, counts were estimated from reference gene primer amplification. This table comes from immunoSEQ multiplex PCR, and its TCRdb copy is limited to in-frame clones, with some not included. Clonal size and the V and J genes are those of that table, whereas D and trimming came from the DNA. The table lists 60,000 to 90,000 clones, 65% to 85% of them singletons. The material sequenced was peripheral blood. This TCR was recovered from a man aged 55 to 70 with active or convalescent COVID-19.

In nucleotides, the CDR3 is TGTGCTCGAAGACCGGGACAGGGCGACACCGGGGAGCTGTTTTTT. Translation: CARRPGQGDTGELFF. The chain carries TRBV12-5 and TRBJ2-2, with TRBD1 matching over 9 bases. Looked up from germline, CDR1 is LGHNT and CDR2 is FRNRAP. V shed 11 bases and J 3 bases; nucleotides not matched to a gene: 10. The CDR3 contains 15 residues.